Listed below are T cell receptor beta chains from one sample, sequenced in a study of T-cell memory formation after mild COVID-19. A single record per CDR3 protein comes from TCRdb applying MiXCR to the 5' RACE reads. The sample consists of 45,000 to 65,000 distinct CDR3 sequences, around 10% of them appearing once. The sample taken for sequencing was PBMCs or a T cell subset sorted from them (not recorded which). These receptors all come from an adult woman who had mild COVID-19 (a few samples of this study predate the infection). Cell type and time point are not known. Both conserved end residues are part of each CDR3. The D gene is left open where the match is weak. Rows give clone size only sometimes, using once, few, many, or a class for an expanded clone.

v_gene	abundance	len	d_gene	j_gene	CDR3nt	CDR3aa
TRBV12-3/TRBV12-4	NA	15	NA	TRBJ2-2	TGTGCCAGCAGTTCGGACAGTCGGAACACCGGGGAGCTGTTTTTT	CASSSDSRNTGELFF
TRBV5-1	many	15	NA	TRBJ2-7	TGCGCCAGCAGCACCATTGGGACCCAAGGGGGCGAGCAGTACTTC	CASSTIGTQGGEQYF
TRBV7-8	few	18	TRBD1	TRBJ2-1	TGTGCCAGCAGCTCCGCCCGTCTCCCGGGACAGGTTTACAATGAGCAGTTCTTC	CASSSARLPGQVYNEQFF
TRBV4-3	few	16	NA	TRBJ2-1	TGCGCCAGCAGCCAGACCCCGCAGGGTACCTACAATGAGCAGTTCTTC	CASSQTPQGTYNEQFF
TRBV20-1	few	15	NA	TRBJ1-1	TGCAGTGCTAGAGATGGGGCCCGATCGGCAGCTGAAGCTTTCTTT	CSARDGARSAAEAFF
TRBV4-1	NA	15	NA	TRBJ1-1	TGCGCCAGCAGCCAAGAGGGGGTAATGAAGACTGAAGCTTTCTTT	CASSQEGVMKTEAFF
TRBV5-1	NA	13	NA	TRBJ2-7	TGCGCCAGCAGCACCGGACAGTCTTCCGAGCAGTACTTC	CASSTGQSSEQYF
TRBV7-3	many	15	TRBD2	TRBJ2-7	TGTGCCAGCAGCTTAAGGCGGGGGGGACCCTACGAGCAGTACTTC	CASSLRRGGPYEQYF
TRBV24-1	NA	17	NA	TRBJ2-2	TGTGCCACCAGTGATAAGGGGGATGGCGCGAACACCGGGGAGCTGTTTTTT	CATSDKGDGANTGELFF
TRBV14	few	17	TRBD1	TRBJ1-3	TGTGCCAGCAGCCAGGTCCGACAGGGAGTCTCTGGAAACACCATATATTTT	CASSQVRQGVSGNTIYF
TRBV7-9	NA	14	NA	TRBJ2-7	TGTGCCAGCAGCTTATGGTCCGTCAGGGACGAGCAGTACTTC	CASSLWSVRDEQYF
TRBV12-3/TRBV12-4	many	12	NA	TRBJ2-7	TGTGCCAGCAGCCGGGGGTCCGGCGAGCAGTACTTC	CASSRGSGEQYF
TRBV5-6	many	16	NA	TRBJ1-4	TGTGCCAGCAGCTTGGGACCGGGGGCGACTAATGAAAAACTGTTTTTT	CASSLGPGATNEKLFF
TRBV7-6	many	17	TRBD2	TRBJ2-1	TGTGCCAGCAGCCTCCATACTGGGACTAGCGTGTACAATGAGCAGTTCTTC	CASSLHTGTSVYNEQFF
TRBV7-9	NA	15	NA	TRBJ1-1	TGTGCCAGCAGCTTAGGGAGGGGAATAAGCACTGAAGCTTTCTTT	CASSLGRGISTEAFF
TRBV7-8	few	16	TRBD1	TRBJ2-1	TGTGCCAGCAGTAAACAGGGGGTCTCTCTCGCTGATGAGCAGTTCTTC	CASSKQGVSLADEQFF
TRBV4-2	many	19	TRBD2	TRBJ2-1	TGTGCCAGCAGCCAAGAAGAGACTAGCGGGACTCTTCCCTACAATGAGCAGTTCTTC	CASSQEETSGTLPYNEQFF
TRBV27	NA	15	NA	TRBJ1-2	TGTGCCAGCAGGCCCTCAGGACAACCCCTATACGGCTACACCTTC	CASRPSGQPLYGYTF
TRBV5-1	many	16	TRBD2	TRBJ2-1	TGCGCCAGCAGCTTGGAGGCTAGCGGGGGGATCAATGAGCAGTTCTTC	CASSLEASGGINEQFF
TRBV5-4	few	12	NA	TRBJ2-7	TGTGCCAGCAGTCAAGATACCTACGAGCAGTACTTC	CASSQDTYEQYF
TRBV7-2	many	14	TRBD1	TRBJ2-1	TGTGCCAGCAGCGCCTCGACAGGGGGGAATGAGCAGTTCTTC	CASSASTGGNEQFF
TRBV4-1	few	14	NA	TRBJ1-6	TGCGCCAGCAGCCAGACAGGTGGGAATTCACCCCTCCACTTT	CASSQTGGNSPLHF
TRBV20-1	NA	12	NA	TRBJ1-6	TGCAGTGCTAGGTCAGACAGTTCACCCCTCCACTTT	CSARSDSSPLHF
TRBV20-1	many	12	TRBD2	TRBJ2-7	TGCAGTGTTAGCGGGACCTCCTACGAGCAGTACTTC	CSVSGTSYEQYF
TRBV12-3/TRBV12-4	NA	13	NA	TRBJ1-2	TGTGCCAGCAGTTTAGGACGGGACTATGGCTACACCTTC	CASSLGRDYGYTF
TRBV20-1	many	14	NA	TRBJ2-3	TGCAGTGCTAGAGCCCAGCCGGGCACAGATACGCAGTATTTT	CSARAQPGTDTQYF
TRBV5-1	NA	14	TRBD1	TRBJ2-3	TGCGCCAGCAGAACTATGGGACAGGGGGATACGCAGTATTTT	CASRTMGQGDTQYF
TRBV5-6	NA	15	NA	TRBJ2-7	TGTGCCAGCAGCTTGGGACAGGTCGTCTCCTACGAGCAGTACTTC	CASSLGQVVSYEQYF
TRBV24-1	NA	16	TRBD2	TRBJ2-1	TGTGCCACCAGTGATTCTAGCGGGGGGGCCTACAATGAGCAGTTCTTC	CATSDSSGGAYNEQFF
TRBV6-5	NA	17	NA	TRBJ2-5	TGTGCCAGCAGTTACACATACCAGGCTTCGCCTACCGAGACCCAGTACTTC	CASSYTYQASPTETQYF
TRBV7-8	few	16	NA	TRBJ1-5	TGTGCCAGCAGCCAAACCCACCGGACGGGCAATCAGCCCCAGCATTTT	CASSQTHRTGNQPQHF
TRBV5-1	few	20	TRBD2	TRBJ2-1	TGCGCCAGCAGCGTCCCGACCGGGACTAGCGGGTCCTCCTCCTACAATGAGCAGTTCTTC	CASSVPTGTSGSSSYNEQFF
TRBV6-2/TRBV6-3	NA	16	TRBD2	TRBJ2-3	TGTGCCAGCAGTTCTTCTGGCGGGGGGCCAGCGGATACGCAGTATTTT	CASSSSGGGPADTQYF
TRBV3-1	many	16	NA	TRBJ2-5	TGTGCCAGCAGCTTCCGGGGGGCCAGGTCCGGGGAGACCCAGTACTTC	CASSFRGARSGETQYF
TRBV12-3/TRBV12-4	medium-sized	16	TRBD1	TRBJ2-2	TGTGCCAGCAGTGATGTCGGGACAGGCAACACCGGGGAGCTGTTTTTT	CASSDVGTGNTGELFF
TRBV6-4	few	13	TRBD2	TRBJ2-1	TGTGCCAGCAGCCGGGGAGGGAATGGTGAGCAGTTCTTC	CASSRGGNGEQFF
TRBV7-9	few	14	NA	TRBJ1-2	TGTGCCAGCAGCTTAGCCGGGGGCAGCTATGGCTACACCTTC	CASSLAGGSYGYTF
TRBV4-1	NA	16	NA	TRBJ1-2	TGCGCCAGCAGCCAAGATTCATCGGGATGGAGCTATGGCTACACCTTC	CASSQDSSGWSYGYTF
TRBV7-3	NA	12	NA	TRBJ2-2	TGTGCCAGCAGCTTGGGCACCGGGGAGCTGTTTTTT	CASSLGTGELFF
TRBV7-2	many	12	NA	TRBJ2-7	TGTGCCAGCAGCTTTAGTCGGGGCGAGCAGTACTTC	CASSFSRGEQYF
TRBV7-3	NA	13	NA	TRBJ1-1	TGTGCCAGCAGCAACATGGGACTGCAGGAAGCTTTCTTT	CASSNMGLQEAFF
TRBV9	many	17	NA	TRBJ2-2	TGTGCCAGCAGCGTCGCCCCTGAGGGGGGAGTAACCGGGGAGCTGTTTTTT	CASSVAPEGGVTGELFF
TRBV2	NA	15	TRBD2	TRBJ2-7	TGTGCCAGCAGTGAAGGTAGACTAGCGGGAGTCGAGCAGTACTTC	CASSEGRLAGVEQYF
TRBV11-3	NA	11	NA	TRBJ2-7	TGTGCCAGCAGCAAGGGGGACGAGCAGTACTTC	CASSKGDEQYF
TRBV20-1	few	13	TRBD1	TRBJ1-2	TGCAGTGCTAGAGACTACAGGGGGAATGGCTACACCTTC	CSARDYRGNGYTF
TRBV6-6	many	13	NA	TRBJ2-2	TGTGCCAGCATGTCTGAGGGTGCCGGGGAGCTGTTTTTT	CASMSEGAGELFF
TRBV7-2	NA	14	TRBD2	TRBJ2-1	TGTGCCAGCAGCTTAAGTCTAGCGGGTAATGAGCAGTTCTTC	CASSLSLAGNEQFF